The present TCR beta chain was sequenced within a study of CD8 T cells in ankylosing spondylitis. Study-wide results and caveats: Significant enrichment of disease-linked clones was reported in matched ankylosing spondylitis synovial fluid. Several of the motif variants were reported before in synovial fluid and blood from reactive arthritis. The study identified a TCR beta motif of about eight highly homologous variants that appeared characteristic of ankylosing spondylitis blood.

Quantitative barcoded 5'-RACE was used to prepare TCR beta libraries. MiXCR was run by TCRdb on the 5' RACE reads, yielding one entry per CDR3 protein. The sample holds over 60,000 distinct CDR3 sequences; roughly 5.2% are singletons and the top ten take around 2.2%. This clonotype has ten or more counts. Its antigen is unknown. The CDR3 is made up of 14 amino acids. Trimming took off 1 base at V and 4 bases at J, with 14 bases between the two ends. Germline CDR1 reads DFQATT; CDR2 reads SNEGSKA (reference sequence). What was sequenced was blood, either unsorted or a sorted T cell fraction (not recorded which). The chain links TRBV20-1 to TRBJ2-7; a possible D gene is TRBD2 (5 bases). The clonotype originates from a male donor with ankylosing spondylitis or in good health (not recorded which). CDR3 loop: CSARGLRDGYEQYF. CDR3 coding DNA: TGCAGTGCTAGAGGGCTGAGGGATGGATACGAGCAGTACTTC.